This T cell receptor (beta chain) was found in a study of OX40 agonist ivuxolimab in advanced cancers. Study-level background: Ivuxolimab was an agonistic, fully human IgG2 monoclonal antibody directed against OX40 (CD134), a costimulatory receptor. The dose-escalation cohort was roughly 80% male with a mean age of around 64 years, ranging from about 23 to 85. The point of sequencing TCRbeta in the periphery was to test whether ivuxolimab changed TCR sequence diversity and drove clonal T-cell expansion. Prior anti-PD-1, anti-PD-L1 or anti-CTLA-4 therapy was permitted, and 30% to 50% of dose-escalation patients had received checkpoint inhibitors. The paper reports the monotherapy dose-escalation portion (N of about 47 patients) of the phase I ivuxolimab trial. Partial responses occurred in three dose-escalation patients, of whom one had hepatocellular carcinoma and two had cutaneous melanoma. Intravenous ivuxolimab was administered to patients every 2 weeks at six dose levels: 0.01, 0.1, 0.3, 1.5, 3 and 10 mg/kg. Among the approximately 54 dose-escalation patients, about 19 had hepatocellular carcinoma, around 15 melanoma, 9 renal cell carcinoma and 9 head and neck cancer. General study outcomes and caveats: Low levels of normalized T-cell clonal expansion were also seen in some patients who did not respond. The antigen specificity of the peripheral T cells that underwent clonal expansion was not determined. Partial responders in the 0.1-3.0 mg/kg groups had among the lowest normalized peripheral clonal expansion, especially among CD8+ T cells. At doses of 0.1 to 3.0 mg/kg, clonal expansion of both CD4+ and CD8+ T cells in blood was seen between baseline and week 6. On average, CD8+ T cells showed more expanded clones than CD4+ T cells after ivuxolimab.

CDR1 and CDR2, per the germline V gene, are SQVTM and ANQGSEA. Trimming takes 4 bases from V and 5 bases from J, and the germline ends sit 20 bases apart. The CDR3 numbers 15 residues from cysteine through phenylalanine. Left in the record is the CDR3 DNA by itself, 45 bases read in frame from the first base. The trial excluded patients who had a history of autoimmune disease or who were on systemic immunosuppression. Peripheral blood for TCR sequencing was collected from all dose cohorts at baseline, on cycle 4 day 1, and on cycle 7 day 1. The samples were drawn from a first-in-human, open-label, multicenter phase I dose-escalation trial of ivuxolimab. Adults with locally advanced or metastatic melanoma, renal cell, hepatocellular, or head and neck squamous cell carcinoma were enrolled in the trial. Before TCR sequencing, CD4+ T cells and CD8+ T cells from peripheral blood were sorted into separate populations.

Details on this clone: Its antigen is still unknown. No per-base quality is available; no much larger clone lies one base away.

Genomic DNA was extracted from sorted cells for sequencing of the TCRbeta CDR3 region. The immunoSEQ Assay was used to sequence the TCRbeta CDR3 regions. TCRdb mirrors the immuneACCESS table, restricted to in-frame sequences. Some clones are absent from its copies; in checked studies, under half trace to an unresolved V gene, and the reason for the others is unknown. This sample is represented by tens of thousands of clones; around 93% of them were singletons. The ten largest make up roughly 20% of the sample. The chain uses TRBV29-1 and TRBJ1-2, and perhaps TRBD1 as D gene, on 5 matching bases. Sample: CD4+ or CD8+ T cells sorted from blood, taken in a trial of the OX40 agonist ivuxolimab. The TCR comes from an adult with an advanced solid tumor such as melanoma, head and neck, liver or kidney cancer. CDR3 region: CSVVSRGDRGYGYTF. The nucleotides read TGCAGCGTTGTGTCCCGGGGAGACAGAGGATATGGCTACACCTTC.